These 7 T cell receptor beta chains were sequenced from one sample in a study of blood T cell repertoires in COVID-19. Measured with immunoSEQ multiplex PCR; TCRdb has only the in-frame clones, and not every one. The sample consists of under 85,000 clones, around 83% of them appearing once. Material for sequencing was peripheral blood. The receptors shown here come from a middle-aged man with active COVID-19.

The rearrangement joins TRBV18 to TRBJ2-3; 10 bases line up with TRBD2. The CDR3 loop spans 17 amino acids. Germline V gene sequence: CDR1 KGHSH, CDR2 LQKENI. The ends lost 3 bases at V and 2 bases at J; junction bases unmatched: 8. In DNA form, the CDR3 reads TGTGCCAGCTCACCTATGGGACTAGCGATTCTCACAGATACGCAGTATTTT. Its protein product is CASSPMGLAILTDTQYF.

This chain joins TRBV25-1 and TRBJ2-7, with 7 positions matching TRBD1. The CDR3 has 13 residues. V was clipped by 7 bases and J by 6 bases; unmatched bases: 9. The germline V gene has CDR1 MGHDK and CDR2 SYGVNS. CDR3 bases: TGTGCCAGCATCGGCCCGGGACAGTCCGAGCAGTACTTC. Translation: CASIGPGQSEQYF.

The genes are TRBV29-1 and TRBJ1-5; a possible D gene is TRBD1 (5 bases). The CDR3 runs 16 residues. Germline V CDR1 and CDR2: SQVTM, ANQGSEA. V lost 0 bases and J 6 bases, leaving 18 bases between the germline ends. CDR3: CSVEDGRAGIVQPQHF. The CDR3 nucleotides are TGCAGCGTTGAAGATGGCAGGGCAGGAATTGTTCAGCCCCAGCATTTT.

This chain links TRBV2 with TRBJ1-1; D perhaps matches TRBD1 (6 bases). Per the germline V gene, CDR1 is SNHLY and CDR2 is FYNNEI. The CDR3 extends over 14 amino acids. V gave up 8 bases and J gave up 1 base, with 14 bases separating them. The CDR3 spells CASRPARGNTEAFF. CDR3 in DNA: TGTGCCAGCCGCCCCGCCAGGGGGAACACTGAAGCTTTCTTT.

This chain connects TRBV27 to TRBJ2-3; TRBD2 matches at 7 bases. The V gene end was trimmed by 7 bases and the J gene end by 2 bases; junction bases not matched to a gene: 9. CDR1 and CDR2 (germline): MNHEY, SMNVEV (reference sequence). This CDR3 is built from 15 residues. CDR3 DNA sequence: TGTGCCAGCACCGAGACTAGCAGCGACACAGATACGCAGTATTTT. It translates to CASTETSSDTDTQYF.

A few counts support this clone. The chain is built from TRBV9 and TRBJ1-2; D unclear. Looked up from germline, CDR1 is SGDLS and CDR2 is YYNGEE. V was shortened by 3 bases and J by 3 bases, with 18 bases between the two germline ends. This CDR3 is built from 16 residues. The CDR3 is CASSASGIPNDYGYTF. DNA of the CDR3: TGTGCCAGCAGCGCCTCTGGCATACCCAATGACTATGGCTACACCTTC. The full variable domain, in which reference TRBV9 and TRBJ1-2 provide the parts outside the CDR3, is DSGVTQTPKHLITATGQRVTLRCSPRSGDLSVYWYQQSLDQGLQFLIQYYNGEERAKGNILERFSAQQFPDLHSELNLSSLELGDSALYFCASSASGIPNDYGYTFGSGTRLTVV.

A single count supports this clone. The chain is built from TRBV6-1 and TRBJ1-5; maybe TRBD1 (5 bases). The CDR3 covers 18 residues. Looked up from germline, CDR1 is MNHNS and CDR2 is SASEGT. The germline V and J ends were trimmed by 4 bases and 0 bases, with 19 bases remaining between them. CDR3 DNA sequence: TGTGCCAGCAGTGCACCCGATCGTGGACACTTTAGCAATCAGCCCCAGCATTTT. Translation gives CASSAPDRGHFSNQPQHF.